This is a list of T cell receptor beta chains from one sample in a study of PD-1 blockade in classical Hodgkin lymphoma. Measured with immunoSEQ multiplex PCR; TCRdb has only the in-frame clones, and not every one. The table includes around 30,000 clones, 85% to 90% detected once. Sample: CD4+ T cells from blood, taken before the fourth cycle of nivolumab. These receptors all come from a human donor with classical Hodgkin lymphoma. Each CDR3 is given without its conserved first and last residue.

V	J	CDR3
TRBV18	TRBJ2-5	ASSPGSTYGQY
TRBV5-1	TRBJ2-2	ASSLHHYTGELF
TRBV21-1	TRBJ2-7	ASSKFVVAHHEQY
TRBV6-5	TRBJ2-3	ASSFLMQTRTDTQY
TRBV12-5	TRBJ2-5	ASAPGQGAGETQY
TRBV19	TRBJ2-3	ASSPRQGQSDTQY
TRBV28	TRBJ1-6	ASSFEDRGDSPLH
TRBV5-5	TRBJ1-5	ASSSTGGNQPQH
TRBV19	TRBJ1-5	ASSIVGVGNQPQH
TRBV5-6	TRBJ2-5	ASSLVRAGMETQY
TRBV27	TRBJ2-3	ASSPGTGTGYHWTDTQY
TRBV5-5	TRBJ1-4	ASSAGTVTMEKLF
TRBV27	TRBJ2-1	ASSFGTSGNNEQF
TRBV9	TRBJ2-5	ASSVRTGIQETQY
TRBV18	TRBJ1-4	ASSQTGKNEKLF
TRBV5-1	TRBJ2-5	ASSRTGEETQY
TRBV14	TRBJ2-1	ASSQIEGSYNEQF
TRBV19	TRBJ2-1	ASSLLAGLNEQF
TRBV28	TRBJ2-7	ASAGPSGRYEQY
TRBV11-2	TRBJ2-5	ASSLGETQY
TRBV29-1	TRBJ2-1	SVRGPDEQF
TRBV15	TRBJ1-5	ATSSRGNQPQH
TRBV2	TRBJ1-2	ASSSPMGTGYT
TRBV5-6	TRBJ2-5	ASSLGQGTVETQY
TRBV7-6	TRBJ2-5	ASSSDWAETQY
TRBV19	TRBJ2-7	ASRETGTGGFGYEQY
TRBV4-1	TRBJ2-3	ASSQDPHSLAGTDTQY
TRBV18	TRBJ1-6	ASSPPLGENSPLH
TRBV18	TRBJ1-2	ASSPREGGGYT
TRBV7-9	TRBJ2-7	ASSPLSSTYEQY
TRBV7-2	TRBJ2-4	ASSLQSLLNKNIQY
TRBV28	TRBJ1-2	ASSLPSGSYGYT
TRBV5-1	TRBJ2-5	ASSLGTQETQY
TRBV28	TRBJ1-2	ASSSPDRGKAT
TRBV2	TRBJ1-5	ASRRDRAISQPQH
TRBV6-6	TRBJ2-1	ASRQGAGENEQF
TRBV5-6	TRBJ2-7	ASRLAGGSYEQY
TRBV28	TRBJ1-1	ASRGGDRVTEAF
TRBV11-3	TRBJ2-5	ASSLRGRRKTQY
TRBV6-5	TRBJ2-1	ASSYHPGVYNEQF
TRBV7-9	TRBJ1-4	ASSLRTGTNEKLF
TRBV7-2	TRBJ2-7	ASSLVGGGAAYEQY
TRBV28	TRBJ2-1	ASSPGGQGRGSYNEQF
TRBV9	TRBJ1-1	ASSVSGENTEAF
TRBV10-3	TRBJ2-1	AISGGEEQF